This passage covers 2 T cell receptor beta chains from one sample sequenced in a study of cytomegalovirus exposure and HLA in healthy donors. The PCR contained 60 Vbeta and 13 Jbeta primers. Profiling relied on immunoSEQ multiplex PCR, and the TCRdb table lists in-frame clones only, not all of them. The table has 75,000 to 90,000 clones, around 76% seen once; the top ten hold about 5.5%. What was sequenced was PBMCs. All receptors derive from a male donor in good health and CMV-seropositive.

This chain connects TRBV19 to TRBJ1-5; D remains unclear. The germline V and J ends were trimmed by 3 bases and 7 bases, with 19 bases remaining between them. Germline V gene sequence: CDR1 LNHDA, CDR2 SQIVND (reference sequence). This CDR3 contains 16 residues. This chain's CDR3 is CASSILRQARGQPQHF. CDR3 DNA sequence: TGTGCCAGTAGTATCTTAAGGCAAGCACGGGGACAGCCCCAGCATTTT.

The sample holds one count of this clone. The chain is built from TRBV11-3 and TRBJ2-7; 7 positions agree with TRBD1. V gave up 4 bases and J gave up 4 bases; unmatched junction bases: 7. The CDR3 is made up of 14 amino acids. Germline V gene data show CDR1 as SGHNT and CDR2 as YENEEA. The CDR3 coding sequence is TGTGCCAGCAGCTCCCACAGGGGCTCTTACGAGCAGTACTTC. It specifies CASSSHRGSYEQYF.